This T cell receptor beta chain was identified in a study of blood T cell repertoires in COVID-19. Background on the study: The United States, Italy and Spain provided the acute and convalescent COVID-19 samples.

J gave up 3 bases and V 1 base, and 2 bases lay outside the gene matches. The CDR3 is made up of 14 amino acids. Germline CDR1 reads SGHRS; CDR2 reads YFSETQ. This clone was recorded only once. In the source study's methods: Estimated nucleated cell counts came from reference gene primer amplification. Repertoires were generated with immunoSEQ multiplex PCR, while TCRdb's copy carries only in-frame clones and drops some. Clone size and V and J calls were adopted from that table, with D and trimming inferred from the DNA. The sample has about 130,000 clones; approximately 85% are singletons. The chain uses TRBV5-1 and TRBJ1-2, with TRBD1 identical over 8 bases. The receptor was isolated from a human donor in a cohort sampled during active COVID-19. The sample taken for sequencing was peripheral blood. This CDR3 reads CASSLSGQDYGYTF. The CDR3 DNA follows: TGCGCCAGCAGCTTGTCGGGACAGGACTATGGCTACACCTTC.